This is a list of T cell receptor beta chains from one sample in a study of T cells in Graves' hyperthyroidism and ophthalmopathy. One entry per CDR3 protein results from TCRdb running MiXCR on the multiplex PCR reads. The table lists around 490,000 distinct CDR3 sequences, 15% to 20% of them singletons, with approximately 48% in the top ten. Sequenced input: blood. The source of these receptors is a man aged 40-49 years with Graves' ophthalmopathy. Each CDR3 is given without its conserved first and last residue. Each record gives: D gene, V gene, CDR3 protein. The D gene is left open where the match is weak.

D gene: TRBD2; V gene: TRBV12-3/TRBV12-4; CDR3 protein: ASSFDLERGDTDTQY
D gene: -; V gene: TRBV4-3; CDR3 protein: ASSSDVGGGNQPQH
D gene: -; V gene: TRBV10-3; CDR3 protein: AISEKYEQY
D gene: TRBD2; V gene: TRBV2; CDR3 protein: ASSELGGKGTQY
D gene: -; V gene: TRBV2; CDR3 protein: ASSEEVLGRPYTQY
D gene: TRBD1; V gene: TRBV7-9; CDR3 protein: ASSYPRDRGQGSYNSPLH
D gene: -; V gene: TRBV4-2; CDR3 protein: ASSQDLTSKAF
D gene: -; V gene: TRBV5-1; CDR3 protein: ASERGEYTGELF
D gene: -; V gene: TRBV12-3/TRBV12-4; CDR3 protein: ASSRTSTSTDTQY
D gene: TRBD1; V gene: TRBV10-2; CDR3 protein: ASRASQGQETQY
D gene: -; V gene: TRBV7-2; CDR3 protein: ASSFFLLGPYNEQF
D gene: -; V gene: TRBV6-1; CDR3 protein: ASSEERSSYNEQF
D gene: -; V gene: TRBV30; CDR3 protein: AWSELADIQY
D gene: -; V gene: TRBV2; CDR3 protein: ASSDERPAEQF
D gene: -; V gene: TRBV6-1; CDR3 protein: ASSGPPAQPNNEKLF
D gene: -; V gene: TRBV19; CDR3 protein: ASSNQGSNEKLF
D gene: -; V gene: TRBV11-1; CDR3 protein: ASSLAPPYEQY
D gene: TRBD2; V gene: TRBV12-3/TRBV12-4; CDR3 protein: ASSSKNRLARVNEQF
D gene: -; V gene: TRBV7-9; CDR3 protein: ASSAGGNQREQY
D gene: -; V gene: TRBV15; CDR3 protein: ATSRANPLGGRKSLLTGYT
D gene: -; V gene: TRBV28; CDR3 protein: ASNLGTDTQY
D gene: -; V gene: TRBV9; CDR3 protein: ASSVGAGIGGELF
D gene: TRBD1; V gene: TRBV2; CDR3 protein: ASSRDRDYDQPQH
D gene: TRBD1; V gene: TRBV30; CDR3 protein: AWSGQGDTEAF
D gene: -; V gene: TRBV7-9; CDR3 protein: ASSARQENYGYT
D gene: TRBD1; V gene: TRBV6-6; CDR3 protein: ASSSADRGRNTEAF
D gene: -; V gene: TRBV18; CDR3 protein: ASCPGPEREAF
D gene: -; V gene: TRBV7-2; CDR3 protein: ASSLGGVGSYEQY
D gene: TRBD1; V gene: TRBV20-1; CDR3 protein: SARDNRGVQY
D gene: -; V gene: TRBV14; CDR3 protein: ASSVQGPYDEQF
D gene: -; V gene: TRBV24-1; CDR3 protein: ATSDSIGTEAF
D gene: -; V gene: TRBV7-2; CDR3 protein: ASSARQRRGTDTQY
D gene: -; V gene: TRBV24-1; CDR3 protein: ATAVGGSETQY
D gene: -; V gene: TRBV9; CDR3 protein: ASSEGGGDTQY
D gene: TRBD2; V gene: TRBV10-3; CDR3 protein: AISGGLAGVTTHHYEQY
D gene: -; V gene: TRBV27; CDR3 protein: ASAPGLSGLSGNTIY
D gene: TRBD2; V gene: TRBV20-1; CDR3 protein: SARDIAGGYNEQF